This is a list of T cell receptor beta chains from one sample in a study of human T cells and chemical hapten exposure. TCRdb passed the RACE reads through MiXCR, listing each CDR3 protein once. The sample records about 71,000 distinct CDR3 sequences, more than 8% being singletons. The sequencing here drew on whole blood, taken in connection with sensitization to the hapten diphenylcyclopropenone (DPC). Every receptor here comes from a woman aged 40 to 50 with alopecia areata. Some clones in this sample may be carry-over from other donors' samples. Each CDR3 is given with its conserved first and last residue. D genes are given only for firm matches. Expanded clones get a size class; other rows say once, few or many, or leave the size out.

V	D	size	J	DNA	CDR3
TRBV10-2	TRBD2	few	TRBJ2-7	TGCGCCAGCAGCGAAGCGGGGGTCACCGAGCAGTACTTC	CASSEAGVTEQYF
TRBV7-7	TRBD1	many	TRBJ2-5	TGTGCCAGCAGCCCCCGAACAGGGGCAGAGACCCAGTACTTC	CASSPRTGAETQYF
TRBV5-6	NA	many	TRBJ1-1	TGTGCCAGCAGTCAGTCTAGCCCGAACACTGAAGCTTTCTTT	CASSQSSPNTEAFF
TRBV5-4	NA	few	TRBJ2-4	TGTGCCAGCAGCTTGCACGTCGAAGCAGCCAAAAACATTCAGTACTTC	CASSLHVEAAKNIQYF
TRBV18	NA	many	TRBJ1-1	TGTGCCAGCTCACCACCCGGGGTTATCCGGTTCGGAGAAGCTTTCTTT	CASSPPGVIRFGEAFF
TRBV6-1	NA	NA	TRBJ2-2	TGTGCCAGCAGTGACCAACGGAACACCAGGGTTGGGGAGCTGTTTTTT	CASSDQRNTRVGELFF
TRBV5-4	NA	NA	TRBJ1-2	TGTGCCAGCAGCTTGCGTAACAGACCTAACTATGGCTACACCTTC	CASSLRNRPNYGYTF
TRBV20-1	TRBD1	few	TRBJ1-4	TGCAGTGCCGCCACCCGGACAGGGAAAAAACTGTTTTTT	CSAATRTGKKLFF
TRBV7-9	NA	many	TRBJ2-2	TGTGCCAGCAGCCCCCCGGGGAGGACCGGGGAGCTGTTTTTT	CASSPPGRTGELFF
TRBV20-1	TRBD1	once	TRBJ1-1	TGCAGTGCTAGGACCCGGACAGGGGCTTTCTTT	CSARTRTGAFF
TRBV5-6	NA	NA	TRBJ2-7	TGTGCCAGCAGCGTAGTTGGTATAGCTGAGCAGTACTTC	CASSVVGIAEQYF
TRBV20-1	TRBD1	few	TRBJ1-1	TGCAGTGCTAGAGGAGGGGGCTGGGACACTGAAGCTTTCTTT	CSARGGGWDTEAFF
TRBV5-4	TRBD2	few	TRBJ2-3	TGTGCCAGCACCCCGGTAGCGGGGGGGGCAGATACGCAGTATTTT	CASTPVAGGADTQYF
TRBV11-1	NA	NA	TRBJ1-4	TGTGCCAGCAGCTGGAGGCCCGGGACTGGCGCTGCAAAACTGTTTTTT	CASSWRPGTGAAKLFF
TRBV4-3	NA	many	TRBJ2-2	TGCGCCAGCAGCCAAGTAGGGGCGGGCACCGGGGAGCTGTTTTTT	CASSQVGAGTGELFF
TRBV7-2	NA	few	TRBJ2-6	TGTGCCAGCAGGGCTACAGGAGCAGGGGCCAACGTCCTGACTTTC	CASRATGAGANVLTF
TRBV28	NA	many	TRBJ2-7	TGTGCCAGCAGTCCTCAGGGACGTATGGAGCAGTACTTC	CASSPQGRMEQYF
TRBV18	NA	NA	TRBJ2-1	TGTGCCAGCTCACCACGAAGCGATGAGCAGTTCTTC	CASSPRSDEQFF
TRBV7-2	TRBD2	NA	TRBJ2-3	TGTGCCAGCAGCTTAATGGCGGGGGGCACGGCGGATACGCAGTATTTT	CASSLMAGGTADTQYF
TRBV5-8	NA	NA	TRBJ2-1	TGTGCCGGCAGCTTGGACCCGAGCTCCTACAATGAGCAGTTCTTC	CAGSLDPSSYNEQFF
TRBV12-3/TRBV12-4	TRBD2	many	TRBJ2-7	TGTGCCAGCACCGGAGCGGGGGGCTACGAGCAGTACTTC	CASTGAGGYEQYF
TRBV7-2	NA	many	TRBJ2-2	TGTGCCAGCAGCTTCGGCCGGCTGCACGGCGGGGAGCTGTTTTTT	CASSFGRLHGGELFF
TRBV20-1	TRBD2	NA	TRBJ2-5	TGCAGTGCTCTTCTAGCGGGGGGGCCTCGAGAGACCCAGTACTTC	CSALLAGGPRETQYF
TRBV4-1	NA	NA	TRBJ2-1	TGCGCCAGCAGCCAAGAACGGGCTAGCGCGAATCTGGGTAGTGAGCAGTTCTTC	CASSQERASANLGSEQFF
TRBV30	TRBD1	few	TRBJ1-5	TGTGCCTGGAGTGTCCGGGACAGGGCGGGGCCCCAGCATTTT	CAWSVRDRAGPQHF
TRBV6-2/TRBV6-3	TRBD2	NA	TRBJ2-5	TGTGCCAGCAGTGACGGACTAGCGGGGGGGCACTTTGAGACCCAGTACTTC	CASSDGLAGGHFETQYF
TRBV6-2/TRBV6-3	TRBD1	NA	TRBJ2-1	TGTGCCAGCAGCCCCGGGACAGGTACCTACAATGAGCAGTTCTTC	CASSPGTGTYNEQFF
TRBV28	NA	many	TRBJ2-2	TGTGCCAGCAGTCCCGCTGACTGGAGCACCGGGGAGCTGTTTTTT	CASSPADWSTGELFF
TRBV6-5	NA	few	TRBJ2-7	TGTGCCAGCAGTCTTGACGGGGAGGACGAGCAGTACTTC	CASSLDGEDEQYF
TRBV27	TRBD1	few	TRBJ1-2	TGTGCCAGCGGGGACAGATATGGCTACACCTTC	CASGDRYGYTF
TRBV12-3/TRBV12-4	NA	few	TRBJ1-5	TGTGCCAGCAGTTTAATCAGTAATAGCAATCAGCCCCAGCATTTT	CASSLISNSNQPQHF
TRBV27	NA	many	TRBJ1-6	TGTGCCAGCAGTTTTACGACATCCTCCTATAATTCACCCCTCCACTTT	CASSFTTSSYNSPLHF
TRBV7-8	TRBD1	many	TRBJ2-2	TGTGCCAGCAGCCCCAGCCGTGGACAGGGCAACACCGGGGAGCTGTTTTTT	CASSPSRGQGNTGELFF
TRBV27	NA	many	TRBJ1-2	TGTGCCAGCAGTCCAGACACGTCCTATGGCTACACCTTC	CASSPDTSYGYTF
TRBV16	NA	NA	TRBJ1-6	TGTGCCAGCAGCCAATCGGGCTCACCCCTCCACTTT	CASSQSGSPLHF
TRBV11-2	NA	NA	TRBJ2-3	TGTGCCAGCAGCTTAACCCCATCTAGGGGCGGCACAGATACGCAGTATTTT	CASSLTPSRGGTDTQYF
TRBV7-8	NA	many	TRBJ2-7	TGTGCCAGCAGCTTAGACGGGGGTCAAACCTACGAGCAGTACTTC	CASSLDGGQTYEQYF
TRBV7-6	TRBD1	many	TRBJ1-6	TGTGCCAGCAGCTTTTCTGAACAGGGGATTTCACCCCTCCACTTT	CASSFSEQGISPLHF
TRBV7-9	TRBD1	NA	TRBJ1-2	TGTGCCAGCAGCGACAGGGTGGAATATGGCTACACCTTC	CASSDRVEYGYTF
TRBV20-1	TRBD2	NA	TRBJ2-3	TGCAGTGCTAGAGGGACTAGCGGGTTCACAGATACGCAGTATTTT	CSARGTSGFTDTQYF
TRBV6-1	TRBD1	NA	TRBJ1-3	TGTGCCAGCGCCCAACGGACAGGGACGAACACCATATATTTT	CASAQRTGTNTIYF
TRBV20-1	TRBD1	few	TRBJ2-7	TGCAGTGCTCCCATAGGGACAGGCGGCTACGAGCAGTACTTC	CSAPIGTGGYEQYF
TRBV2	TRBD1	few	TRBJ2-4	TGTGCCAGCAGGGGAGACAGGGGGCAGGCCAAAAACATTCAGTACTTC	CASRGDRGQAKNIQYF
TRBV2	NA	many	TRBJ2-5	TGTGCCAGCAGTGGCGGAGGCCAAGAGACCCAGTACTTC	CASSGGGQETQYF
TRBV21-1	NA	NA	TRBJ1-1	TGTGCCAGCAGCAAAGAGGTAGGGACAGGGGTCACTGAAGCTTTCTTT	CASSKEVGTGVTEAFF
TRBV28	TRBD2	many	TRBJ2-2	TGTGCCAGCAGCCGCACGAGGCGGGGGGCGAACACCGGGGAGCTGTTTTTT	CASSRTRRGANTGELFF
TRBV20-1	TRBD2	NA	TRBJ2-3	TGCAGTGCCACCGGGAGACTAGCGGGGGCCGGAGATACGCAGTATTTT	CSATGRLAGAGDTQYF
TRBV7-2	NA	few	TRBJ1-2	TGTGCCAGCAGCCTCGACAGGAGTCCTAACTATGGCTACACCTTC	CASSLDRSPNYGYTF
TRBV18	NA	many	TRBJ2-2	TGTGCCAGCTCACCCAGCACCGGAGAGCTGTTTTTT	CASSPSTGELFF
TRBV6-2/TRBV6-3	NA	many	TRBJ1-1	TGTGCCAGCAGACGACCGGGGGCCTCGAACACTGAAGCTTTCTTT	CASRRPGASNTEAFF
TRBV14	TRBD1	many	TRBJ2-7	TGTGCCAGCAGCCGAAGGGACAGCTCCTACGAGCAGTACTTC	CASSRRDSSYEQYF
TRBV12-3/TRBV12-4	NA	NA	TRBJ2-5	TGTGCCAGCAGTCCTACCGGCAGGCGTGCACAAGAGACCCAGTACTTC	CASSPTGRRAQETQYF
TRBV2	NA	many	TRBJ2-3	TGTGCCAGCAAGGGATATACGCAGTATTTT	CASKGYTQYF
TRBV6-4	NA	many	TRBJ1-5	TGTGCCAGCAGTGAGGGGAGCAATCAGCCCCAGCATTTT	CASSEGSNQPQHF
TRBV7-9	NA	NA	TRBJ1-4	TGTGCCAGCAGCTTAAACGAGGGCGGTGAAAAACTGTTTTTT	CASSLNEGGEKLFF
TRBV27	NA	many	TRBJ1-5	TGTGCCAGCAGTCTCCATTGGGCCGAGCCCCAGCATTTT	CASSLHWAEPQHF
TRBV5-1	NA	NA	TRBJ1-6	TGCGCCCATCCGGGAGAAAAAATCAATTCACCCCTCCACTTT	CAHPGEKINSPLHF